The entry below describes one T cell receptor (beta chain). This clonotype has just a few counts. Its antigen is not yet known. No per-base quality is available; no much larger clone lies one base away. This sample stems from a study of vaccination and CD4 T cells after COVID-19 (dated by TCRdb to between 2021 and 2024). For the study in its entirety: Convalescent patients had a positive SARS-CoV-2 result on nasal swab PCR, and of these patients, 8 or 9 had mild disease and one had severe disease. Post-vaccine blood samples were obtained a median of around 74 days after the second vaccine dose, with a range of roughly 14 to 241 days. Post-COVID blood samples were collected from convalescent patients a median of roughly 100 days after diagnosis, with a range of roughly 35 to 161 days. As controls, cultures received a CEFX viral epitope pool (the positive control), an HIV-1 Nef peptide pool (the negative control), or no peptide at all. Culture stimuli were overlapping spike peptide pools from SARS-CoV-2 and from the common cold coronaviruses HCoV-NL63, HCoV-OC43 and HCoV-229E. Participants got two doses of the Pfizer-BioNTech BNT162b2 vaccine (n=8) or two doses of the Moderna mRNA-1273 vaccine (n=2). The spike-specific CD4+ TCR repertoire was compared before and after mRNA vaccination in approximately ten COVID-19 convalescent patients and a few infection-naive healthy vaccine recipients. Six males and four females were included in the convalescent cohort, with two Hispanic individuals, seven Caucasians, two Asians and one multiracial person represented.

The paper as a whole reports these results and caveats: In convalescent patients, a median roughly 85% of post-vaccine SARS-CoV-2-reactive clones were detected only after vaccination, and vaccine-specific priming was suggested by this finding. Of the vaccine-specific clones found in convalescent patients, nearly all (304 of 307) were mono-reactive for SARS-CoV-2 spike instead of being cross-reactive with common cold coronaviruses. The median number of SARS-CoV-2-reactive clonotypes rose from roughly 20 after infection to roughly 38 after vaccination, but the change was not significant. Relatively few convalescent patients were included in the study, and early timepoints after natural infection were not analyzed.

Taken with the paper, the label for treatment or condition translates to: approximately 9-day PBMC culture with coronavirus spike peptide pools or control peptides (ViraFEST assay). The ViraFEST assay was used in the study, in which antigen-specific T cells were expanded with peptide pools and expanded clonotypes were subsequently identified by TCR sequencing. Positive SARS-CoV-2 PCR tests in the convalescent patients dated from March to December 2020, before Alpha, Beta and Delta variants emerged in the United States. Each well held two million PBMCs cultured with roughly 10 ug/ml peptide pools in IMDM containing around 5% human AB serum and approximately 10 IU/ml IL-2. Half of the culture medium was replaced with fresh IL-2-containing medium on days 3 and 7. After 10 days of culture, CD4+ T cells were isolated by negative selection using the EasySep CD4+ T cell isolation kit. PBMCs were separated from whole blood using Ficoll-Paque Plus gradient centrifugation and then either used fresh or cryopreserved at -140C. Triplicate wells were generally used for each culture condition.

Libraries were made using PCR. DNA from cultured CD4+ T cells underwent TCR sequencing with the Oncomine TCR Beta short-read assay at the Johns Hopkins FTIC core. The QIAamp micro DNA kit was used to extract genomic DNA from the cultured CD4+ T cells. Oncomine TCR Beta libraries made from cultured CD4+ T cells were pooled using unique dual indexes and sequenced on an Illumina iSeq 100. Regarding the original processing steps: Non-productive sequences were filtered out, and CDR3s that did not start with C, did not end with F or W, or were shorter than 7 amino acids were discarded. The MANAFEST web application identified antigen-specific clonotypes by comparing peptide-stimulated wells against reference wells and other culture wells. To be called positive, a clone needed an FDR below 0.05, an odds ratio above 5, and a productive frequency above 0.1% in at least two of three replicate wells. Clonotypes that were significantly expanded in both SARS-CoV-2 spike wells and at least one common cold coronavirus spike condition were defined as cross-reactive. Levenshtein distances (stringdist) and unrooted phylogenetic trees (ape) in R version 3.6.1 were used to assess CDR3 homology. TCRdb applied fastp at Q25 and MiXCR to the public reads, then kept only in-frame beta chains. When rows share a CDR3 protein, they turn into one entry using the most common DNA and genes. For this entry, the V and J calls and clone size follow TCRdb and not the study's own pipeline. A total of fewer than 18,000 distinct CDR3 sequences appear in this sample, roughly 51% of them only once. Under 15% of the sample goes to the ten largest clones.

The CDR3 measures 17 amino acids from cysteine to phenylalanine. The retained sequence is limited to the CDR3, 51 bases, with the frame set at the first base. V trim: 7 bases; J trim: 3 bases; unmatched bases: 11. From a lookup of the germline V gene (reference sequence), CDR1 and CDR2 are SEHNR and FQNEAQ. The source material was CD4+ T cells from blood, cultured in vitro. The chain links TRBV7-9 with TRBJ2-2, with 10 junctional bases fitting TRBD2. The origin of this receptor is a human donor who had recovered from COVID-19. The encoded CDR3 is CASIPLWLAGDTGELFF. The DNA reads TGTGCCAGCATCCCACTGTGGCTAGCGGGAGACACCGGGGAGCTGTTTTTT.